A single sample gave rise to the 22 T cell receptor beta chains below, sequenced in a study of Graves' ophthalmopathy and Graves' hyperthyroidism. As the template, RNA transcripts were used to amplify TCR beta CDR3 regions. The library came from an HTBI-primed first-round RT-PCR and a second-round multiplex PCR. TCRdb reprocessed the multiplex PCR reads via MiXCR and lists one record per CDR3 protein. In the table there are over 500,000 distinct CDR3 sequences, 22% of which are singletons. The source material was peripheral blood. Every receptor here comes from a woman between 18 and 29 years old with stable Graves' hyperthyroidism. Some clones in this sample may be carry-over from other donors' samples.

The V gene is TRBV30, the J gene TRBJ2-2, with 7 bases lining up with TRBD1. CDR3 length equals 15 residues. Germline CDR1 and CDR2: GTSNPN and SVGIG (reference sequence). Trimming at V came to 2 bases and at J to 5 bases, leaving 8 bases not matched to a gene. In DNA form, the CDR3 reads TGTGCCTGGAGTAGGCAGGGGGTGGTGACCGGGGAGCTGTTTTTT. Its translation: CAWSRQGVVTGELFF.

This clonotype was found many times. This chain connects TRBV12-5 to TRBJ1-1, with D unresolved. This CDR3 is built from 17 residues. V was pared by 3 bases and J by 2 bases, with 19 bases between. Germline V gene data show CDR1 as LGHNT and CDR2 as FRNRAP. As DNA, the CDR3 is TGTGCTAGTGGTTTCACACCCCCCGGACCGGTAAACACTGAAGCTTTCTTT. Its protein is CASGFTPPGPVNTEAFF.

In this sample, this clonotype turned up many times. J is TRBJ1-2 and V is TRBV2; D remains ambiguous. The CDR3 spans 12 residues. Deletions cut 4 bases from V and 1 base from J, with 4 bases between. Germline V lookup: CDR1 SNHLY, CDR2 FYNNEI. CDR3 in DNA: TGTGCCAGCAGTGTGTTTAACTATGGCTACACCTTC. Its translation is CASSVFNYGYTF.

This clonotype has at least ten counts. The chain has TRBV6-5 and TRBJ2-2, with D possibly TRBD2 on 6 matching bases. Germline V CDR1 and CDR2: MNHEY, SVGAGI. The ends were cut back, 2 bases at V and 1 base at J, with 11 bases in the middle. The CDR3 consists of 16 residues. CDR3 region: CASSYAGNKNTGELFF. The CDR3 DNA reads TGTGCCAGCAGTTACGCGGGGAACAAGAACACCGGGGAGCTGTTTTTT.

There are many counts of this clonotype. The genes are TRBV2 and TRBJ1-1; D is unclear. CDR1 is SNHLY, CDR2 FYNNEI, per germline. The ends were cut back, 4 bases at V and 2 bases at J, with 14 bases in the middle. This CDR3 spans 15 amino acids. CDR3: CASSAYSLQNTEAFF. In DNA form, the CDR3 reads TGTGCCAGCAGTGCCTACAGCCTACAAAACACTGAAGCTTTCTTT. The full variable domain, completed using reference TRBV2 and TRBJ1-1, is EPEVTQTPSHQVTQMGQEVILRCVPISNHLYFYWYRQILGQKVEFLVSFYNNEISEKSEIFDDQFSVERPDGSNFTLKIRSTKLEDSAMYFCASSAYSLQNTEAFFGQGTRLTVV.

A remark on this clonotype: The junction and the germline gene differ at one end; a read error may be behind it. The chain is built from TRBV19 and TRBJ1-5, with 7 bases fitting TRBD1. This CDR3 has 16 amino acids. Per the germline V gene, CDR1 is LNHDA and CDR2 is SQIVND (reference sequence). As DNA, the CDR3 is TGTGCCAGTAGGCAACCGGGACAGACATACAATCATCCCCAGCATTTT. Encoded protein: CASRQPGQTYNHPQHF.

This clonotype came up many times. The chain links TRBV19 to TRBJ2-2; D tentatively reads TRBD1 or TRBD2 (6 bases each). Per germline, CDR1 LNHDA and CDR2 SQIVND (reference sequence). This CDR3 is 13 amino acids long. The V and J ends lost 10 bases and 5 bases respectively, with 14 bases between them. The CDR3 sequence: CATARGETGELFF. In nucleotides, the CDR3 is TGTGCCACCGCAAGGGGGGAGACCGGGGAGCTGTTTTTT.

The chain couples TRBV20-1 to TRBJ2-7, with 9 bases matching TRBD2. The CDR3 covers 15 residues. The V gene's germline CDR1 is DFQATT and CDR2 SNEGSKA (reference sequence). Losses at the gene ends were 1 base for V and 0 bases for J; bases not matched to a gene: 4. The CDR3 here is CSARAAAGGSYEQYF. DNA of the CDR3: TGCAGTGCTAGAGCGGCAGCGGGAGGCTCCTACGAGCAGTACTTC.

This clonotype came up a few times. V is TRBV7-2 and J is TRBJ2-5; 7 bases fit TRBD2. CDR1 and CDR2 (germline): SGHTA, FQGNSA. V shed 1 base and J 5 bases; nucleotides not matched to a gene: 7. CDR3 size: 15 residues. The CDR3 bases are TGTGCCAGCAGCTTAGAAGGGAGGGTTAAGGAGACCCAGTACTTC. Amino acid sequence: CASSLEGRVKETQYF. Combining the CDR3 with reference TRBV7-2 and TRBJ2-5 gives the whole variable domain GAGVSQSPSNKVTEKGKDVELRCDPISGHTALYWYRQSLGQGLEFLIYFQGNSAPDKSGLPSDRFSAERTGGSVSTLTIQRTQQEDSAVYLCASSLEGRVKETQYFGPGTRLLVL.

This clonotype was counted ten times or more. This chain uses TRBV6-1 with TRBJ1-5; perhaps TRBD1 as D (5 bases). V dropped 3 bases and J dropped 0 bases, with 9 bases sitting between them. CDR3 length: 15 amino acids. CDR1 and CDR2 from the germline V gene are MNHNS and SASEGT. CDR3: CASSEEGYSNQPQHF. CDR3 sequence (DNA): TGTGCCAGCAGTGAGGAGGGGTATAGCAATCAGCCCCAGCATTTT.

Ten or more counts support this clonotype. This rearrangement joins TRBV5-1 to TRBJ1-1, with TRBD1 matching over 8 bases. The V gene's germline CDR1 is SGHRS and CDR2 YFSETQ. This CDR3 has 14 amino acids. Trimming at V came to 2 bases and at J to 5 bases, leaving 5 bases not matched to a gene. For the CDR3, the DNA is TGCGCCAGCAGCTTTCAGACAGGGGCGACTGAAGCTTTCTTT. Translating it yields CASSFQTGATEAFF.

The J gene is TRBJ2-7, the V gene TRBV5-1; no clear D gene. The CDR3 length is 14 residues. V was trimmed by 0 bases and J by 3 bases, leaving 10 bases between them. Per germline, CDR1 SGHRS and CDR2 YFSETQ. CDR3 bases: TGCGCCAGCAGCTTGGCAGCAATTGGCTACGAGCAGTACTTC. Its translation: CASSLAAIGYEQYF.

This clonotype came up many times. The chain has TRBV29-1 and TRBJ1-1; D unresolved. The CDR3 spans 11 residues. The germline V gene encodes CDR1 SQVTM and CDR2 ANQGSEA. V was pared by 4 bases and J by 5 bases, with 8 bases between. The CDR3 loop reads CSVVGRTEAFF. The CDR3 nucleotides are TGCAGCGTTGTTGGTAGGACTGAAGCTTTCTTT.

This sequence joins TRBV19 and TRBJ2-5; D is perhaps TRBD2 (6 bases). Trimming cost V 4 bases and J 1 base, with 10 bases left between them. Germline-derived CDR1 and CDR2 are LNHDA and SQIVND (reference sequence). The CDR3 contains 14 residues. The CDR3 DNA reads TGTGCCAGTAGTACCACTAGCAGCCAAGAGACCCAGTACTTC. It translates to CASSTTSSQETQYF. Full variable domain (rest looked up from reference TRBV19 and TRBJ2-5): DGGITQSPKYLFRKEGQNVTLSCEQNLNHDAMYWYRQDPGQGLRLIYYSQIVNDFQKGDIAEGYSVSREKKESFPLTVTSAQKNPTAFYLCASSTTSSQETQYFGPGTRLLVL.

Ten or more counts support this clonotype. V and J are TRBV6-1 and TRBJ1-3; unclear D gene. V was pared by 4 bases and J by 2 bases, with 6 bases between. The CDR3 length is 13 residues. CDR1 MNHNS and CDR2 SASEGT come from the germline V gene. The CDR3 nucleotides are TGTGCCAGCAGTGTAGGCCCTGGAAACACCATATATTTT. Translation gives CASSVGPGNTIYF.

The CDR3 DNA sequence: TGTGCCAGCAGTACTCGACGGGACGCCATATGGCAAGAGACCCAGTACTTC. Amino acids: CASSTRRDAIWQETQYF. The chain recombines TRBV12-3 or TRBV12-4 with TRBJ2-5; D possibly uses TRBD1 or TRBD2 (5 bases each). The CDR3 is 17 amino acids. The V gene lost 5 bases and the J gene lost 2 bases, with 21 bases spanning the gap.

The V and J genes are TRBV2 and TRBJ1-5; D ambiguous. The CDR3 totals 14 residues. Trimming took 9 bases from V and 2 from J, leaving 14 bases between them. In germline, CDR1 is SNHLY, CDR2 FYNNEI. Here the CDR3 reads CASAELGGNQPQHF. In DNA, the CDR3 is TGTGCCAGTGCCGAATTGGGTGGCAATCAGCCCCAGCATTTT.

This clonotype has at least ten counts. CDR3 coding DNA: TGTGCCAGCAGTTACTCGGGCCTAGCGGGGGCCTCCTACGAGCAGTACTTC. This gives the protein CASSYSGLAGASYEQYF. The chain uses TRBV6-2 or TRBV6-3 and TRBJ2-7, with 10 bases aligning to TRBD2. V was clipped by 0 bases and J by 0 bases; unmatched bases: 5. The germline gives CDR1 MNHEY, CDR2 SVGEGT. This CDR3 has 17 amino acids.

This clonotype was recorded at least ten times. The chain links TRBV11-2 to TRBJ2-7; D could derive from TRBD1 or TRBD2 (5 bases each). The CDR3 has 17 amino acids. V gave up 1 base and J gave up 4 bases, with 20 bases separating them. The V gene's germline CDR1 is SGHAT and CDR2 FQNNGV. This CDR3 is CASSLGRIRDPFYEQYF. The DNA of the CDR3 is TGTGCCAGCAGCTTAGGACGTATCAGGGACCCCTTTTACGAGCAGTACTTC.

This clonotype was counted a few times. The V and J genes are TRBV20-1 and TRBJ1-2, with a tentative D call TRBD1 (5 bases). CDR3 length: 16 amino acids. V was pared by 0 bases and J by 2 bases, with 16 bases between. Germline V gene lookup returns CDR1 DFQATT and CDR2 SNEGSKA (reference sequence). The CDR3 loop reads CSAREGTATVNYGYTF. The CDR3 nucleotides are TGCAGTGCTAGAGAAGGGACGGCAACCGTCAACTATGGCTACACCTTC.

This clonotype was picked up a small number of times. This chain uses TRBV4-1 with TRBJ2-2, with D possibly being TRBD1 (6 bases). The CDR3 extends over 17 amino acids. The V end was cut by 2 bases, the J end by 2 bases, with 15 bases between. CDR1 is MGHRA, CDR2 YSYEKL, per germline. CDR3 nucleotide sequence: TGCGCCAGCAGCCAAAGATCCCCGGGACAAAACACCGGGGAGCTGTTTTTT. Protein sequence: CASSQRSPGQNTGELFF.

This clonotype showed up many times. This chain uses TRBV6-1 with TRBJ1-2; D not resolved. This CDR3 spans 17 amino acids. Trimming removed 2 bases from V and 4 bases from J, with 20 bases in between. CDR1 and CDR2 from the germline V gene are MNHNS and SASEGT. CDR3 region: CASSEPVSVRPAYGYTF. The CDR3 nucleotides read TGTGCCAGCAGTGAACCTGTCTCGGTGCGGCCCGCCTATGGCTACACCTTC.